One and the same sample provided the 26 T cell receptor beta chains below, sequenced in a study of CD8 T cells in ankylosing spondylitis. Broader study findings: What seemed typical of ankylosing spondylitis blood was a TCR beta motif built from 7 or 8 highly homologous variants.

In TCRdb, the 5' RACE reads were re-called with MiXCR into one record per CDR3 protein. The sample consists of hundreds of thousands of distinct CDR3 sequences, about 10% of them appearing once. These receptors' targets are unknown. Sequencing was carried out using blood, either unsorted or a sorted T cell fraction (not recorded which). The receptors derive from a male donor with ankylosing spondylitis.

The rearrangement links TRBV7-2 to TRBJ2-7, with D perhaps matching TRBD2 (6 bases). Germline V gene data show CDR1 as SGHTA and CDR2 as FQGNSA. Between the trimmed V and J ends, which lost 5 bases and 3 bases, there was a span of 14 bases. This CDR3 region has 14 residues. In DNA, the CDR3 is TGTGCCAGCAGCCCGCGCAGCGGGTACTACGAGCAGTACTTC. This translates into CASSPRSGYYEQYF. The whole variable domain, filled in from reference TRBV7-2 and TRBJ2-7, reads GAGVSQSPSNKVTEKGKDVELRCDPISGHTALYWYRQSLGQGLEFLIYFQGNSAPDKSGLPSDRFSAERTGGSVSTLTIQRTQQEDSAVYLCASSPRSGYYEQYFGPGTRLTVT.

This clonotype was counted only a few times. The chain carries TRBV7-2 and TRBJ2-7; perhaps TRBD1 as D (8 bases). Per the germline V gene, CDR1 is SGHTA and CDR2 is FQGNSA. There are 14 residues in the CDR3. V lost 1 base to trimming and J lost 7 bases, with 14 bases between them. CDR3 DNA sequence: TGTGCCAGCAGCTTAGACAGGGGGGGAGTTGAGCAGTACTTC. It specifies CASSLDRGGVEQYF.

This clonotype was seen a few times. This chain joins TRBV6-1 and TRBJ1-5, with D maybe TRBD1 (5 bases). This CDR3 has 14 amino acids. With 7 bases removed from V and 3 bases from J, the gap between germline ends came to 13 bases. Germline values: CDR1 MNHNS, CDR2 SASEGT. CDR3 protein: CASTDGGNNQPQHF. CDR3 DNA sequence: TGTGCCAGCACCGATGGGGGGAACAATCAGCCCCAGCATTTT.

The V and J genes are TRBV7-9 and TRBJ1-1, with 8 positions matching TRBD1. The length of the CDR3 is 14 residues. After removal of 5 bases from V and 5 bases from J, the junction contained 7 bases not matched to a gene. Per germline, CDR1 SEHNR and CDR2 FQNEAQ (reference sequence). CDR3 sequence (DNA): TGTGCCAGCAGCCCTTCAGGGGGCACGACTGAAGCTTTCTTT. Translated, it gives CASSPSGGTTEAFF. Supplemented by reference TRBV7-9 and TRBJ1-1, the full variable domain reads DTGVSQNPRHKITKRGQNVTFRCDPISEHNRLYWYRQTLGQGPEFLTYFQNEAQLEKSRLLSDRFSAERPKGSFSTLEIQRTEQGDSAMYLCASSPSGGTTEAFFGQGTRLTVV.

This clonotype has ten or more counts. J is TRBJ1-1 and V is TRBV5-1, with a possible D match to TRBD1 (5 bases). CDR1 SGHRS and CDR2 YFSETQ come from the germline V gene. V was shortened by 7 bases and J by 3 bases, with 16 bases between the two germline ends. The CDR3 extends over 14 amino acids. In DNA form, the CDR3 reads TGCGCCAGCGCCTGGGCAGGGTTGGACACTGAAGCTTTCTTT. Protein product: CASAWAGLDTEAFF.

This chain's CDR3 is CASRRPERTDTQYF. In DNA form, the CDR3 reads TGTGCCAGCCGTAGGCCGGAACGGACAGATACGCAGTATTTT. This chain links TRBV12-3 or TRBV12-4 with TRBJ2-3; D not certain. The CDR3 sequence is 14 residues long. V lost 8 bases to trimming and J lost 3 bases, with 15 bases between them.

In this sample, this clonotype turned up a few times. The chain uses TRBV12-3 or TRBV12-4 and TRBJ1-5; D uncertain. There are 14 residues in the CDR3. V lost 2 bases and J lost 1, with 6 bases in between. Here the CDR3 DNA reads TGTGCCAGCAGTTTAAGGGAAAGCAATCAGCCCCAGCATTTT. It yields the protein CASSLRESNQPQHF.

The chain has TRBV15 and TRBJ2-3; 10 bases fit TRBD2. The CDR3 spans 16 residues. V was pared by 2 bases and J by 2 bases, with 4 bases of the junction left unmatched. The germline V gene encodes CDR1 LNHNV and CDR2 YYDKDF (reference sequence). The CDR3 spells CATSRFLAGATDTQYF. CDR3 sequence (DNA): TGTGCCACCAGCAGATTTCTAGCGGGAGCCACAGATACGCAGTATTTT.

The chain links TRBV18 to TRBJ2-5; D ambiguous. The length of the CDR3 is 13 residues. Trimming cost V 5 bases and J 4 bases, with 11 bases left between them. Germline V lookup: CDR1 KGHSH, CDR2 LQKENI. The CDR3 loop reads CASSARLGETQYF. As DNA, the CDR3 is TGTGCCAGCTCAGCCCGGCTTGGAGAGACCCAGTACTTC.

The V and J genes are TRBV5-1 and TRBJ2-1; TRBD2 agrees at 15 bases. Germline V gene data show CDR1 as SGHRS and CDR2 as YFSETQ. This CDR3 has 16 amino acids. The J segment lost 7 bases and the V segment lost 0 bases, leaving 2 bases of the junction unmatched. The CDR3 loop reads CASSLGTSGRANEQFF. Here the CDR3 DNA reads TGCGCCAGCAGCTTGGGGACTAGCGGGAGGGCGAATGAGCAGTTCTTC.

This clonotype was recorded a few times. J is TRBJ1-2 and V is TRBV12-3 or TRBV12-4, with TRBD1 as a possible D gene (5 bases). Trimming took 6 bases from V and 5 from J, leaving 10 bases between them. CDR3 length equals 12 residues. The CDR3 region is CASRPGVYGYTF. The CDR3 nucleotides are TGTGCCAGCAGGCCGGGGGTTTATGGCTACACCTTC.

This clonotype was observed at least ten times. This chain joins TRBV20-1 and TRBJ1-5, with 9 bases identical to TRBD1. Germline V gene sequence: CDR1 DFQATT, CDR2 SNEGSKA (reference sequence). The CDR3 sequence is 14 residues long. Trimming at V came to 0 bases and at J to 12 bases, leaving 9 bases not matched to a gene. CDR3 nucleotides: TGCAGTGCTAGAGATTCTAGGAGGACAGGGGTCCAGCATTTT. Translation gives CSARDSRRTGVQHF.

The J gene is TRBJ2-4, the V gene TRBV11-2; TRBD2 matches at 12 bases. The germline V gene encodes CDR1 SGHAT and CDR2 FQNNGV. This CDR3 spans 18 amino acids. The J segment lost 8 bases and the V segment lost 5 bases, leaving 16 bases of the junction unmatched. The CDR3 spells CASSIRGRLAGDVYIQYF. CDR3 bases: TGTGCCAGCAGCATTAGGGGGAGACTAGCGGGAGATGTATACATTCAGTACTTC.

This clonotype was detected many times. The V call is TRBV5-6, the J call TRBJ1-1; D ambiguous. The V gene's germline CDR1 is SGHDT and CDR2 YYEEEE. There are 13 residues in the CDR3. V shed 0 bases and J shed 6 bases, with 9 bases lying between them. As DNA, the CDR3 is TGTGCCAGCAGCTTGGGAGGGATCCCTGAAGCTTTCTTT. This translates into CASSLGGIPEAFF.

The chain joins TRBV24-1 to TRBJ2-2, with D tentatively TRBD1 or TRBD2 (5 bases each). The CDR3 contains 14 residues. V dropped 5 bases and J dropped 1 base, with 7 bases sitting between them. CDR1 is KGHDR, CDR2 SFDVKD, per germline. CDR3 sequence (DNA): TGTGCCACCAGTGTTGGGGGGAACACCGGGGAGCTGTTTTTT. It translates to CATSVGGNTGELFF.

The V gene is TRBV20-1, the J gene TRBJ2-2; D ambiguous. The CDR3 is made up of 12 amino acids. The germline gives CDR1 DFQATT, CDR2 SNEGSKA (reference sequence). V was trimmed by 2 bases and J by 7 bases, leaving 8 bases between them. CDR3 DNA sequence: TGCAGTGCTAGACCCAGTAGCGGGGAGCTGTTTTTT. Translated, it gives CSARPSSGELFF.

This clonotype was detected many times. The chain recombines TRBV20-1 with TRBJ1-6; D not resolved. The length of the CDR3 is 13 residues. The V and J ends lost 5 bases and 8 bases respectively, with 13 bases between them. The germline CDR1 and CDR2 sequences are DFQATT and SNEGSKA (reference sequence). DNA of the CDR3: TGCAGTGCTTGGGATCAGGTGGATTCACCCCTCCACTTT. The encoded protein is CSAWDQVDSPLHF.

This clonotype was observed a handful of times. V gene TRBV10-3 combines with J gene TRBJ2-7; 10 nucleotides match TRBD2. From germline, CDR1 is ENHRY and CDR2 SYGVKD. The CDR3 runs 15 residues. Trimming took 5 bases from V and 5 from J; bases not matched to a gene: 9. The chain's CDR3 is CAISSGRAALDEQYF. In DNA form, the CDR3 reads TGTGCCATCAGTAGCGGGAGGGCCGCATTGGACGAGCAGTACTTC.

This clonotype was picked up a small number of times. The chain employs TRBV28 and TRBJ1-6; TRBD1 is a possible D gene (6 bases). The germline gives CDR1 MDHEN, CDR2 SYDVKM. Trimming took 7 bases from V and 14 from J, leaving 12 bases between them. The CDR3 sequence is 11 residues long. For the CDR3, the DNA is TGTGCCAGCACCGCAGGGGTTTCCCTCCACTTT. Protein product: CASTAGVSLHF.

This clonotype came up many times. This chain uses TRBV4-2 with TRBJ2-2; the D gene is possibly TRBD2 (5 bases). Trimming stripped 5 bases from V and 2 bases from J, with 18 bases between. The CDR3 is 17 residues long. Germline assignment: CDR1 LGHNA and CDR2 YNFKEQ. In DNA, the CDR3 is TGTGCCAGCAGCGGTAACCTACGCGGGCCTAACACCGGGGAGCTGTTTTTT. Its protein is CASSGNLRGPNTGELFF.

This chain connects TRBV7-9 to TRBJ1-1; possible D gene TRBD1, 5 bases. CDR1 SEHNR and CDR2 FQNEAQ come from the germline V gene (reference sequence). The V end was cut by 7 bases, the J end by 5 bases, with 26 bases between. CDR3 length equals 17 residues. The CDR3 DNA follows: TGTGCCAGCACCCGGGTAGGGGTTCGCCTAGGAGGTACTGAAGCTTTCTTT. It yields the protein CASTRVGVRLGGTEAFF.

There are a few counts of this clonotype. The chain is built from TRBV18 and TRBJ2-1, with D unclear. The V gene lost 3 bases and the J gene lost 8 bases, with 14 bases spanning the gap. The CDR3 sequence is 14 residues long. Germline V CDR1 and CDR2: KGHSH, LQKENI. CDR3: CASSPASLIDEQFF. The CDR3 DNA follows: TGTGCCAGCTCACCGGCTAGTTTAATCGATGAGCAGTTCTTC. Full variable domain (rest looked up from reference TRBV18 and TRBJ2-1): NAGVMQNPRHLVRRRGQEARLRCSPMKGHSHVYWYRQLPEEGLKFMVYLQKENIIDESGMPKERFSAEFPKEGPSILRIQQVVRGDSAAYFCASSPASLIDEQFFGPGTRLTVL.

This clonotype has only a few counts. The chain employs TRBV20-1 and TRBJ2-1, with 9 bases matching TRBD2. The CDR3 is made up of 16 amino acids. J was trimmed by 0 bases and V by 0 bases; bases with no gene match: 3. Germline CDR1 and CDR2: DFQATT and SNEGSKA (reference sequence). CDR3 amino acids: CSARDGSGSSYNEQFF. The CDR3 bases are TGCAGTGCTAGAGACGGTAGCGGGAGCTCCTACAATGAGCAGTTCTTC.

This clonotype was found a few times. This sequence joins TRBV20-1 and TRBJ2-4, with D possibly being TRBD1 (6 bases). The CDR3 length is 12 residues. V was cut by 6 bases and J by 8 bases, with 14 bases left in between. The germline CDR1 and CDR2 sequences are DFQATT and SNEGSKA (reference sequence). The CDR3: CSAQGGSDIQYF. The CDR3 DNA reads TGCAGTGCACAAGGGGGTAGTGACATTCAGTACTTC.

This clonotype was counted between two and nine times. This chain uses TRBV28 with TRBJ1-5, with TRBD1 identical over 8 bases. Germline CDR1 MDHEN, CDR2 SYDVKM. The CDR3 length is 19 residues. Germline trimming cut 5 bases from V and 0 bases from J; bases unmatched to any gene: 15. The CDR3 reads CASSRRGHSPTYSNQPQHF. CDR3 bases: TGTGCCAGCAGTCGCAGGGGGCATAGTCCCACTTATAGCAATCAGCCCCAGCATTTT.

This clonotype came up many times. J is TRBJ2-7 and V is TRBV11-2, with TRBD2 as a possible D gene (7 bases). Germline values: CDR1 SGHAT, CDR2 FQNNGV. CDR3 length: 15 amino acids. Between the trimmed V and J ends, which lost 4 bases and 6 bases, there was a span of 19 bases. Here the CDR3 reads CASSSRPSRGGEQYF. The DNA for the CDR3 is TGTGCCAGCAGCTCACGACCATCTAGGGGGGGCGAGCAGTACTTC.